This T cell receptor (beta chain) was observed in a study of cytomegalovirus exposure and HLA in healthy donors. Study findings and constraints: As a later analysis showed, a missense DCLRE1C variant was linked to trimming of TCR beta V- and J-genes.

The donors comprised healthy bone marrow donors. Looked up from germline, CDR1 is ENHRY and CDR2 is SYGVKD. J was trimmed by 2 bases and V by 6 bases; bases with no gene match: 8. The CDR3 is 15 amino acids. It was with 60 Vbeta and 13 Jbeta primers that the PCR ran. Libraries were prepared by immunoSEQ multiplex PCR; TCRdb keeps only in-frame clonotypes and omits some of them. The sample has about 90,000 clones, around two thirds seen once. As to this clone: The antigen is not known.

This receptor was obtained from a woman aged 25 to 45 in good health and CMV-seropositive. This sequence joins TRBV10-3 and TRBJ2-3; 7 nucleotides align to TRBD1. The sample was PBMCs. CDR3 in amino acids: CAIRPPTGNTDTQYF. The CDR3 DNA follows: TGTGCCATCAGGCCACCGACAGGGAACACAGATACGCAGTATTTT.